This T cell receptor (beta chain) comes out of a study of graft-versus-host responses after intestinal transplantation. Study-level information: Each of the recipients got a multivisceral, liver-intestinal, or isolated intestinal transplant. The recipients all started with anti-thymocyte globulin induction and then took tacrolimus and steroids for 3 to 4 years. General observations from the study: With peak circulating GvH clone levels came an association with early post-transplant HvG declines.

On this clone itself: Its antigen is currently unknown.

The assay was immunoSEQ multiplex PCR, and TCRdb's table has in-frame clones only and misses some. This table has 55,000 to 80,000 clones, around nine tenths appearing once. Trimming took 1 base from V and 3 from J, leaving 7 bases between them. The germline CDR1 and CDR2 sequences are LNHNV and YYDKDF (reference sequence). CDR3 length: 13 amino acids. The rearrangement links TRBV15 to TRBJ2-7; no reliable D call. The input for sequencing was unstimulated CD8+ T cells sorted from spleen or lymph node cells, taken before transplant. The receptor's source is a human donor who was the organ donor for an intestinal transplant. The CDR3 DNA reads as TGTGCCACCAGCAGAGCGGCGGACTACGAGCAGTACTTC. Its translation is CATSRAADYEQYF.